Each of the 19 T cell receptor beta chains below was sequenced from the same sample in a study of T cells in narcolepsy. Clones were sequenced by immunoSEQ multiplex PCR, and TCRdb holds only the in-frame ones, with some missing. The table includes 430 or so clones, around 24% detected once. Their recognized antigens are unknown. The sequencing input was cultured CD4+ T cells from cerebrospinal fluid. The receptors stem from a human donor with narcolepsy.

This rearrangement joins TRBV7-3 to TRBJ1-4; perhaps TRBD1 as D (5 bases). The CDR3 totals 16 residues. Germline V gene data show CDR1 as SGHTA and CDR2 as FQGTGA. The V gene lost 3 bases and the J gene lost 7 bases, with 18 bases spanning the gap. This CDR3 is CASSLNPPGSGEKLFF. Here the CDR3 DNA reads TGTGCCAGCAGCTTGAACCCCCCAGGGAGTGGTGAAAAACTGTTTTTT.

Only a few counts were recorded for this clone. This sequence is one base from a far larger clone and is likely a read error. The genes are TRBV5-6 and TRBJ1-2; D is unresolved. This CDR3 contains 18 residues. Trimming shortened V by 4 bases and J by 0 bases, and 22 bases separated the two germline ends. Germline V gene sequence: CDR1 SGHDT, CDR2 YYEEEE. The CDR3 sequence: CASSPDGLPSFSNYGYTF. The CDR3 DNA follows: TGTGCCAGCAGCCCCGACGGACTCCCCTCCTTTTCTAACTATGGCTACACCTTC.

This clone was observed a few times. The CDR3 coding sequence is TGTGCCAGCAGCACCGGGACTAGCGGGGGCCTCCGGACCCAGTACTTC. Translated, it gives CASSTGTSGGLRTQYF. The rearrangement joins TRBV7-9 to TRBJ2-5; TRBD2 aligns across 14 bases. V was pared by 5 bases and J by 7 bases, with 9 bases of the junction left unmatched. The CDR3 has 16 amino acids. Per germline, CDR1 SEHNR and CDR2 FQNEAQ (reference sequence).

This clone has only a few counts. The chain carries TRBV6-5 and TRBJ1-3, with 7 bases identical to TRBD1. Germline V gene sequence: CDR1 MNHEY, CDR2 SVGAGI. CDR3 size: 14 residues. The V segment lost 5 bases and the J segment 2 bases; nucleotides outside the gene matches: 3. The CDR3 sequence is CASSPGTAGNTIYF. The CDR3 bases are TGTGCCAGCAGTCCTGGGACAGCTGGAAACACCATATATTTT.

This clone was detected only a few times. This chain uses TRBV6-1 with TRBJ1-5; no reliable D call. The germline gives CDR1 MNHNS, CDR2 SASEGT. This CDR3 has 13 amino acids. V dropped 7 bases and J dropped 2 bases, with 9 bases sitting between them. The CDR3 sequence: CASIRVGNQPQHF. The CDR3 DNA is TGTGCCAGCATTCGGGTTGGCAATCAGCCCCAGCATTTT.

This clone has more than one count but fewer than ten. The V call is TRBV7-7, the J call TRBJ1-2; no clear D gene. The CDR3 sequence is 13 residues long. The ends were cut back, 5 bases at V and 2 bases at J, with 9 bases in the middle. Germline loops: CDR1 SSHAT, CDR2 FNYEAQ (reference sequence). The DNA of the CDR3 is TGTGCCAGCAGCGAATACGTAAACTATGGCTACACCTTC. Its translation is CASSEYVNYGYTF.

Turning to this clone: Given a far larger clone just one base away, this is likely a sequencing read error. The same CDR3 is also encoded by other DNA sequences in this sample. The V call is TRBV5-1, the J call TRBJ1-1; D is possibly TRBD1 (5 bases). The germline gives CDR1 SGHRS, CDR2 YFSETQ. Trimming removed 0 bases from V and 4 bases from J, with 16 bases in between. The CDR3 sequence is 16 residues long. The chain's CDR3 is CASSLAQGAESTEAFF. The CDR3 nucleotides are TGCGCCAGCAGCTTGGCCCAAGGGGCTGAGAGCACTGAAGCTTTCTTT.

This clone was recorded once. Written as DNA, the CDR3 is TGTGCCAGCAGTGCCAACGGGGGGGGTTCACCCCTCCACTTT. Residues: CASSANGGGSPLHF. This rearrangement joins TRBV11-2 to TRBJ1-6; tentatively, D is TRBD1 (5 bases). Trimming pared 6 bases from V and 9 bases from J, leaving 15 bases between. This CDR3 has 14 amino acids. Germline-derived CDR1 and CDR2 are SGHAT and FQNNGV.

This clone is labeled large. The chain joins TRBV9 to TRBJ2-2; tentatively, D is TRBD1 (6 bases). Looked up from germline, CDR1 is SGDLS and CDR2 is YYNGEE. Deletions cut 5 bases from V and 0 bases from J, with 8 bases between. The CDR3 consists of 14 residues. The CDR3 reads CASSTGPNTGELFF. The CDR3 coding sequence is TGTGCCAGCAGTACAGGGCCGAACACCGGGGAGCTGTTTTTT. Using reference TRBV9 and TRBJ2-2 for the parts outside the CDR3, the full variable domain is DSGVTQTPKHLITATGQRVTLRCSPRSGDLSVYWYQQSLDQGLQFLIQYYNGEERAKGNILERFSAQQFPDLHSELNLSSLELGDSALYFCASSTGPNTGELFFGEGSRLTVL.

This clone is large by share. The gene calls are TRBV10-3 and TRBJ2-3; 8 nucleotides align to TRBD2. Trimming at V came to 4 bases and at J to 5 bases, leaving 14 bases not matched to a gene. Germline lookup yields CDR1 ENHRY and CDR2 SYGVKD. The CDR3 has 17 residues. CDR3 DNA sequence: TGTGCCATCAGTGCAGCAGGAGCGGGGGTAGGGGTAGATACGCAGTATTTT. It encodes CAISAAGAGVGVDTQYF.

The CDR3: CASSVGQATYGYTF. The CDR3, as DNA: TGTGCCAGCAGCGTGGGACAGGCAACGTATGGCTACACCTTC. The chain combines TRBV4-2 with TRBJ1-2; 8 nucleotides agree with TRBD1. V trimming: 5 bases; J trimming: 5 bases; junction bases outside the gene matches: 7. The CDR3 consists of 14 residues. Germline CDR1 and CDR2: LGHNA and YNFKEQ.

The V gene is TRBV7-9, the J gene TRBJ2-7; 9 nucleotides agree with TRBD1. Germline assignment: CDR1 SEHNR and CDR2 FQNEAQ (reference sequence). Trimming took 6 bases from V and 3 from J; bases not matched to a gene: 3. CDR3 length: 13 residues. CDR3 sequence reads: CASSTGGGYEQYF. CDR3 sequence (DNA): TGTGCCAGCAGTACAGGGGGCGGCTACGAGCAGTACTTC.

The CDR3 DNA sequence: TGTGCCAGCCGCCCAGCAGAGGAAAAACTGTTTTTT. It yields the protein CASRPAEEKLFF. The chain has TRBV6-5 and TRBJ1-4; D not certain. Germline V gene data show CDR1 as MNHEY and CDR2 as SVGAGI. Between the trimmed V and J ends, which lost 8 bases and 8 bases, there was a span of 12 bases. This CDR3 spans 12 amino acids.

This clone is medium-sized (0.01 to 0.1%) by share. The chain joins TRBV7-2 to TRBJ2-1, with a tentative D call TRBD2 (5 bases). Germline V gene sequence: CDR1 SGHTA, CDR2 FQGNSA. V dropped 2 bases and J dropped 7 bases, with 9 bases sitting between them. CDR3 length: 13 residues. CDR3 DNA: TGTGCCAGCAGCTTAAGCGGTGCGAATGAGCAGTTCTTC. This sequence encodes CASSLSGANEQFF. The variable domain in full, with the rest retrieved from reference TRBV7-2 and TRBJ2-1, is GAGVSQSPSNKVTEKGKDVELRCDPISGHTALYWYRQSLGQGLEFLIYFQGNSAPDKSGLPSDRFSAERTGGSVSTLTIQRTQQEDSAVYLCASSLSGANEQFFGPGTRLTVL.

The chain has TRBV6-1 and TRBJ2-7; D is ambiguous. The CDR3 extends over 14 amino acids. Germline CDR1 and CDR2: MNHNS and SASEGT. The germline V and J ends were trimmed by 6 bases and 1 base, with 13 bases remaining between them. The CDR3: CASSPRPKSYEQYF. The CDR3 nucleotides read TGTGCCAGCAGCCCCCGGCCTAAGTCCTACGAGCAGTACTTC.

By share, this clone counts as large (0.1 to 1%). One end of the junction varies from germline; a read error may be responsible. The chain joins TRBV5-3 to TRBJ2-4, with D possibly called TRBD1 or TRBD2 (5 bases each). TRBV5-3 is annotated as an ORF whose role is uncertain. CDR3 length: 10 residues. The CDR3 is CARSRPRGDF. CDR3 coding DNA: TGTGCCAGAAGCCGGCCCAGAGGGGACTTC.

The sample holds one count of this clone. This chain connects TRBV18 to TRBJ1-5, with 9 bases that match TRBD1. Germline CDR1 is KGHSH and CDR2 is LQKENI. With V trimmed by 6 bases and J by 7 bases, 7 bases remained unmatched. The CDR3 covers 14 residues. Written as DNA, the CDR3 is TGTGCCAGCTCCGCGGACAGGGGACGACAGCCCCAGCATTTT. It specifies CASSADRGRQPQHF.

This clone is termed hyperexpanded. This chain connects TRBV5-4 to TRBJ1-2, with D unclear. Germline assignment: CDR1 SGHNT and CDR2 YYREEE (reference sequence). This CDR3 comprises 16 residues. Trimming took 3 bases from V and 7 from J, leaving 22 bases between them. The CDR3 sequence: CASSSDPDVRAAGYTF. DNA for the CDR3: TGTGCCAGCAGCTCGGATCCGGACGTTAGGGCTGCTGGCTACACCTTC.

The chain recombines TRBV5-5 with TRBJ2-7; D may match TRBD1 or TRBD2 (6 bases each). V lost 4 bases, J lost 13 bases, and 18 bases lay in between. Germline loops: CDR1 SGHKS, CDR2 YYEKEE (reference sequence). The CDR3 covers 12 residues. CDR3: CASSQEGGRHYF. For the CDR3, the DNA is TGTGCCAGCAGCCAAGAAGGGGGGAGGCACTACTTC.